Detailed here is one T cell receptor (beta chain). This entry belongs to a study of blood T cell repertoires in COVID-19. Study-wide context: Specimens from acute and convalescent COVID-19 originated in the United States, Italy and Spain.

Participants came from fewer than 25 US areas, aged roughly 18 to 89 years. Participants reported their clinical history, and cohort assignment relied on those reports. Germline V CDR1 and CDR2: SGHTA, FQGNSA. Trimming removed 4 bases from V and 3 bases from J, with 13 bases in between. This CDR3 has 14 amino acids. The method was immunoSEQ multiplex PCR; TCRdb's version includes in-frame clones alone and lacks a portion of them. The table records almost 250,000 clones, roughly 90% of them present only once. The rearrangement uses TRBV7-2 and TRBJ2-7, with D possibly being TRBD1 (6 bases). The source material was PBMCs or T cells enriched from blood (not recorded which). This clonotype was sampled from a woman between 25 and 40 years old who had recovered from COVID-19. The CDR3 here is CASSSPTTGYEQYF. CDR3 bases: TGTGCCAGCAGCTCCCCAACGACAGGCTACGAGCAGTACTTC.